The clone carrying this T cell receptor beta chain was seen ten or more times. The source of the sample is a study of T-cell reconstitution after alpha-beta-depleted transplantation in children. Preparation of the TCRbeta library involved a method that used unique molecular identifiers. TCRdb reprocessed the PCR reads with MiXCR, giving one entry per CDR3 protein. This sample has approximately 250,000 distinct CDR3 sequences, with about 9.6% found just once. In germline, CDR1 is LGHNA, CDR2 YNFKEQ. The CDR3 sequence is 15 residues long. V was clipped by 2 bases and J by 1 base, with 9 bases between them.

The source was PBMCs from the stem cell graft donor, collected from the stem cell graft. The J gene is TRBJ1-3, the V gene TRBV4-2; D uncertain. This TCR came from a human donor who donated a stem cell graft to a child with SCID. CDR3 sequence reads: CASSQLDGSGNTIYF. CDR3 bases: TGTGCCAGCAGCCAATTGGACGGTTCTGGAAACACCATATATTTT.